This is a list of T cell receptor beta chains from one sample in a study of beta chain features in type 1 diabetes. This table comes from immunoSEQ multiplex PCR, and its TCRdb copy is limited to in-frame clones, with some not included. The data contain hundreds of thousands of clones, about 15% of them singletons. The source material was naive CD4+ T cells from blood. Source of these receptors: a man between 18 and 35 years old with type 1 diabetes. Both conserved end residues are trimmed from each CDR3. D genes are given only for firm matches. For some rows the clone size is stated as once, few or many, or as a class when expanded; others skip it.

clone_size v_call d_call cdr3_aa
- TRBV7-2 TRBD1 ATQPQGVESGANVLT
few TRBV30 - AWSLSWELF
- TRBV6-8 - ASSYPWRAQY
- TRBV7-2 TRBD2 ASSPGLASTDTQY
- TRBV28 - ASSPLASEQF
few TRBV5-6 TRBD2 ASRIGTSGRAIAF
- TRBV30 - AWSVMGQRQETQY
- TRBV5-4 TRBD2 ASSLVGRGGRGETQY
few TRBV20-1 TRBD1 SAGDRDIQY
- TRBV25-1 TRBD1 ASSEWPGQENSPLH
once TRBV7-6 TRBD1 ASSSLTGRNTEAF
- TRBV2 TRBD2 ASSVAGAGEQY
- TRBV27 TRBD1 ASSLLPGTGTNEQF
few TRBV5-1 TRBD2 ASTREGLNYEQY
- TRBV7-8 TRBD2 ASSLLAGVHTGELF
few TRBV7-6 - ASTLSGLMETQY
- TRBV6-6 - ASRRDGAYEQY
- TRBV23-1 TRBD1 ASSPVGQEGNQPQH
few TRBV7-2 TRBD1 ASSRAGTGRSYEQY
- TRBV15 - ATSRTNQGNQPQH
- TRBV7-8 - ASSLVPGFVAQETQY
few TRBV11-2 - ASSFGRRAYNSPLH
- TRBV5-1 - ASSPSNRADTQY
few TRBV28 TRBD2 ASSFATRLAGDTDTQY
- TRBV5-1 - ASSPNPGQSAYEQY
few TRBV5-1 - ASSLADSNSPLH
few TRBV28 TRBD1 ATLTWDRGTGELF
few TRBV19 - ASSMPGLTNEQF
- TRBV5-6 - ASSLRGANAVTT
- TRBV28 - ASSMTAGAGNTEAF
- TRBV6-1 - ASGTGIRETQY
- TRBV19 - ASSIVEGSAYEQY
- TRBV7-2 TRBD2 ASTAGGPADTQY